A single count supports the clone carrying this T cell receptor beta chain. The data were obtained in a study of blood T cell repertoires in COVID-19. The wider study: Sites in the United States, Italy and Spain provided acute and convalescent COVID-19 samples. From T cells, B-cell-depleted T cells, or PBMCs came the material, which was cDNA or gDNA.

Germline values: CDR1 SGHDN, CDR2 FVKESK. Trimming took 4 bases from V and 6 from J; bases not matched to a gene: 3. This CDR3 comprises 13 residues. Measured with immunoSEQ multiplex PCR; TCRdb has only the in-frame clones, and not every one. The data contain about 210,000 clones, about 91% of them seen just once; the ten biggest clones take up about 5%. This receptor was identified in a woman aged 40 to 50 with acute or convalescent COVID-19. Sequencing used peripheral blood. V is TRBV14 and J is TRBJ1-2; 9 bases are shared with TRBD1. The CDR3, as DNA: TGTGCCAGCAGCCCTACAGGGGGCAATGGCTACACCTTC. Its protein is CASSPTGGNGYTF.